The 15 T cell receptor delta chains reported below all come from one sample, sequenced in a study of γδ T cells in repeated Plasmodium falciparum infection. TCRdb re-identified clones in the multiplex PCR reads via CATT. The table has roughly 93,000 delta-chain clones, 0.9% to 1% seen once. Flow sorting of PBMC yielded separate Vgamma9/Vdelta2+ and Vdelta2-negative gammadelta T cell populations for bulk repertoire analysis. The sample taken for sequencing was gamma-delta T cells from blood. The receptors were gathered from a pool of human donors (malaria-infected and uninfected, not separated).

This clone was picked up many times. The TCRdb protein comes from a much larger clone and disagrees with this DNA's translation at residue 10, likely due to a read error; the protein given here is derived from the DNA. CDR3 in amino acids: CAFVAQLGASHTDKLIF. The CDR3 coding sequence is TGTGCCTTTGTCGCTCAACTGGGTGCCTCCCACACCGATAAACTCATCTTT. The chain has TRDV3 and TRDJ1; the D gene is possibly TRDD3 (6 bases). The CDR3 has 17 residues. Trimming left V 2 bases short and J 0 bases short, with 22 bases between. CDR1 and CDR2 (germline): TVYSNPD, GDNSRS (reference sequence).

There are a few counts of this clone. The protein TCRdb lists belongs to a much larger clone and differs from this DNA's translation at residue 11, which points to a read error; the protein shown is made from the DNA. The gene calls are TRDV1 and TRDJ1; maybe TRDD3 (6 bases). This CDR3 has 20 amino acids. Per the germline V gene, CDR1 is TSWWSYY and CDR2 is QGS. Trimming pared 1 base from V and 3 bases from J, leaving 27 bases between. The CDR3 nucleotides are TGTGCTCTTGGGGAACGGTTTAGGTACTGGGAGATACGGTTTCCCGATAAACTCATCTTT. Translated, it gives CALGERFRYWEIRFPDKLIF.

On this clone itself: The TCRdb protein, from a much larger clone, departs from this DNA's translation at residue 10, likely by read error; the protein shown derives from the DNA. This rearrangement joins TRDV2 to TRDJ1; the match to TRDD3 covers 8 bases. Germline matching of the DNA provided the J gene here, since TCRdb leaves it blank. CDR1 is GEAIGNYY, CDR2 EKD, per germline. After removal of 3 bases from V and 0 bases from J, the junction contained 8 bases not matched to a gene. There are 16 residues in the CDR3. The DNA of the CDR3 is TGTGCCTGTGACCGACTGGGGGGGAACCACACCGATAAACTCATCTTT. Amino acid sequence: CACDRLGGNHTDKLIF.

Concerning this clone: TCRdb lists the protein of a much larger clone for this DNA, which differs at residue 16, so this is likely a read error; the protein given here is translated from the DNA itself. The V call is TRDV1, the J call TRDJ1; 10 nucleotides match TRDD3. Germline matching of the DNA provided the J gene here, since TCRdb leaves it blank. The CDR3 consists of 19 residues. CDR1 is TSWWSYY and CDR2 is QGS in the germline V gene. The CDR3 spells CALGETLRLGDLYTDELIF. As DNA, the CDR3 is TGTGCTCTTGGGGAGACTCTCCGACTGGGGGATCTATACACCGATGAACTCATCTTT.

With respect to this clone: This is likely an artifact of a read error, given a far larger clone one base away. Different DNA sequences within this sample yield the same CDR3. The chain uses TRDV1 and TRDJ1; 8 positions match TRDD3. TCRdb lists no J gene, so it was determined here by aligning the DNA to germline. The J segment lost 1 base and the V segment lost 1 base, leaving 17 bases of the junction unmatched. The CDR3 runs 20 residues. Germline V gives CDR1 TSWWSYY, CDR2 QGS. The CDR3 sequence is CALGEPSPPKYWGLTDKLIF. The DNA of the CDR3 is TGTGCTCTTGGGGAACCCAGCCCTCCCAAGTACTGGGGGCTCACCGATAAACTCATCTTT.

This clone was picked up many times. The translation of this DNA and the TCRdb protein of a much larger clone differ at residue 14, probably owing to a read error; the protein shown here is translated from the DNA. This sequence joins TRDV1 and TRDJ1; 11 nucleotides line up with TRDD3. TCRdb does not report a J gene; here it was assigned by matching the DNA to germline references. CDR3 size: 18 residues. The germline V gene encodes CDR1 TSWWSYY and CDR2 QGS. J gave up 9 bases and V 5 bases, and 20 bases lay outside the gene matches. CDR3 sequence reads: CALGTLRIGGWGIRQLIF. The DNA for the CDR3 is TGTGCTCTTGGGACTCTTAGAATAGGTGGTTGGGGGATACGACAACTCATCTTT.

This clone was found a few times. A read error is the likely source, as a far larger clone sits one nucleotide away. The sample carries other DNA sequences with the same CDR3. The chain links TRDV2 to TRDJ1; no clear D. The J gene is absent in TCRdb and was assigned here via DNA matching to germline. CDR1 is GEAIGNYY and CDR2 is EKD in the germline V gene. CDR3 length: 19 amino acids. The CDR3 protein is CACDALQDGFGSNTDKLIF. CDR3 DNA sequence: TGTGCCTGTGATGCCCTGCAGGATGGGTTTGGAAGTAACACTGATAAACTCATCTTT.

This clone showed up just a few times. This DNA translates differently at residue 5 from the TCRdb protein, which is that of a much larger clone; a read error is likely, and the protein shown is the DNA's own translation. The chain is built from TRDV2 and TRDJ1; 7 bases are a match to TRDD3. CDR1 is GEAIGNYY, CDR2 EKD, per germline. The CDR3 runs to 19 residues. Trimming cost V 3 bases and J 1 base; bases outside gene matches: 19. The CDR3 loop is CACDAVRGISPDSTDKLIF. The CDR3 nucleotides read TGTGCCTGTGACGCCGTCAGGGGGATTAGTCCGGATAGCACCGATAAACTCATCTTT.

As to this clone: TCRdb assigns this DNA the protein of a much larger clone, which departs from its translation at residue 18; this likely reflects a read error, and the protein shown comes from translating the DNA. The chain combines TRDV1 with TRDJ1; D possibly corresponds to TRDD3 (5 bases). Matching the DNA to germline supplied the J gene, which TCRdb does not give. Trimming took off 0 bases at V and 1 base at J, with 36 bases between the two ends. Germline V gene lookup returns CDR1 TSWWSYY and CDR2 QGS. The CDR3 spans 24 residues. CDR3 protein: CALGELDFCQPKREDILSTDKLIF. DNA for the CDR3: TGTGCTCTTGGGGAACTTGATTTCTGCCAACCTAAACGCGAGGATATATTGAGCACCGATAAACTCATCTTT.

The V and J genes are TRDV1 and TRDJ1, with TRDD3 identical over 9 bases. No J gene is reported in TCRdb; it was inferred here by comparing the DNA with germline. This CDR3 region has 21 residues. Germline CDR1 and CDR2: TSWWSYY and QGS. Trimming cost V 1 base and J 7 bases; bases outside gene matches: 25. The CDR3 region is CALGEPPARPYWGTWSVKLIF. DNA for the CDR3: TGTGCTCTTGGGGAACCTCCCGCACGTCCGTACTGGGGGACGTGGTCGGTTAAACTCATCTTT.

A few counts support this clone. A far larger clone is one nucleotide away, so this likely arose from a read error. Other DNA sequences from this sample encode an identical CDR3 as well. The genes are TRDV1 and TRDJ1, with 11 bases that match TRDD3. TCRdb carries no J gene annotation; the J gene was assigned here by matching the DNA with germline. Germline V lookup: CDR1 TSWWSYY, CDR2 QGS. The CDR3 sequence is 19 residues long. CDR3 sequence (DNA): TGCGCTCTTGGGAAAAGAACCTACTCGATGTTGGGGGATACGCTGAAACTCATCTTT. Amino acid sequence: CALGKRTYSMLGDTLKLIF.

This clone was observed a few times. The protein that TCRdb holds for this DNA derives from a much larger clone and differs from the translated DNA at residue 3, which likely indicates a read error; the protein shown here is translated from the DNA. This rearrangement joins TRDV1 to TRDJ1; 7 bases are shared with TRDD3. CDR3 size: 24 residues. Germline V CDR1 and CDR2: TSWWSYY, QGS. This CDR3 reads CAFGARSTPSLLEWGKVGTDKLIF. The DNA of the CDR3 is TGTGCTTTTGGGGCCAGATCCACGCCTTCGCTCCTGGAATGGGGGAAGGTAGGGACCGATAAACTCATCTTT.

This clone was counted only a few times. The protein TCRdb lists belongs to a much larger clone and differs from this DNA's translation at residue 12, which points to a read error; the protein shown is made from the DNA. The chain employs TRDV2 and TRDJ1; 10 nucleotides line up with TRDD3. The J gene, missing from TCRdb, was assigned here through DNA to germline matching. CDR1 is GEAIGNYY, CDR2 EKD, per germline. The CDR3 sequence is 19 residues long. Trimming at V came to 0 bases and at J to 0 bases, leaving 12 bases not matched to a gene. The CDR3 DNA sequence: TGTGCCTGTGACACCCTCCCGTTACTGGGGGATGATGACACCGATAAACTCATCTTT. It encodes CACDTLPLLGDDDTDKLIF.

The table lists this clone with a few counts. The protein recorded in TCRdb matches a much larger clone and deviates from this DNA's translation at residue 14, suggesting a read error; the protein here is obtained by translating the DNA. The V call is TRDV2, the J call TRDJ1; 12 nucleotides agree with TRDD3. The CDR3 consists of 18 residues. CDR1 and CDR2 from the germline V gene are GEAIGNYY and EKD. CDR3 loop: CACDRCVLGDTYTGKLIF. Here the CDR3 DNA reads TGTGCCTGTGACCGCTGCGTACTGGGGGATACTTACACCGGTAAACTCATCTTT.

In its sample, this clone was seen a few times. Only one base separates this from a far larger clonotype, so it likely reflects a read error. The sample holds other DNA sequences that translate to the same CDR3. Here the V gene is TRDV1, but the J gene went uncalled; the listed D gene, TRDD3, was not tested against the DNA. The CDR3 loop spans 16 amino acids. Germline CDR1 reads TSWWSYY; CDR2 reads QGS. CDR3 amino acids: CALGELNWGITDKLIF. CDR3 coding DNA: TGTGCTCTTGGGGAGCTCAACTGGGGGATAACCGATAAACTCATCTTC.